One sample yielded the 30 T cell receptor beta chains listed below, sequenced in a study of blood T cell repertoires in COVID-19. Libraries were prepared by immunoSEQ multiplex PCR; TCRdb keeps only in-frame clonotypes and omits some of them. Of around 440,000 clones in the sample, approximately 88% were seen once. The sequenced sample was peripheral blood. Receptor source: a woman aged 50 to 60 with COVID-19, enrolled during active disease.

The chain employs TRBV12-1 and TRBJ1-1; TRBD1, the D gene given by the table, was not confirmed from the DNA. TRBV12-1 is labeled a pseudogene. The CDR3 runs to 14 residues. The CDR3: CASSFGQNGTEAFF. CDR3 bases: TGTGCCAGCAGCTTCGGACAGAATGGGACTGAAGCTTTCTTT.

This clone was found a few times. V gene TRBV6-5 combines with J gene TRBJ2-7, with D maybe TRBD1 (6 bases). Trimming removed 3 bases at V and 3 bases at J, with 15 bases between. Germline CDR1 reads MNHEY; CDR2 reads SVGAGI. The CDR3 runs 15 residues. The CDR3 sequence: CASSYLPGHRYEQYF. CDR3 DNA: TGTGCCAGCAGTTATCTCCCGGGACACCGCTACGAGCAGTACTTC.

This clone was seen only once. The V gene is TRBV4-1, the J gene TRBJ2-1; tentatively, D is TRBD1 (5 bases). V was pared by 0 bases and J by 6 bases, with 12 bases between. Germline V gene lookup returns CDR1 MGHRA and CDR2 YSYEKL. The CDR3 is 15 amino acids. As DNA, the CDR3 is TGCGCCAGCAGCCAAGATCCAGGGTTTGGCAATGAGCAGTTCTTC. Protein sequence: CASSQDPGFGNEQFF.

This clone was observed a single time. The chain is built from TRBV5-4 and TRBJ1-2; 11 bases line up with TRBD1. CDR3 size: 15 residues. Germline CDR1 is SGHNT and CDR2 is YYREEE (reference sequence). V lost 4 bases to trimming and J lost 8 bases; unmatched junction nucleotides: 10. In DNA form, the CDR3 reads TGTGCCAGCAGCCCGGCCCGGGACAGGGGGTTCGGCTACACCTTC. It translates to CASSPARDRGFGYTF. The full variable domain, rest sourced from reference TRBV5-4 and TRBJ1-2, is ETGVTQSPTHLIKTRGQQVTLRCSSQSGHNTVSWYQQALGQGPQFIFQYYREEENGRGNFPPRFSGLQFPNYSSELNVNALELDDSALYLCASSPARDRGFGYTFGSGTRLTVV.

The V call is TRBV27, the J call TRBJ2-7; 7 positions agree with TRBD2. The germline CDR1 and CDR2 sequences are MNHEY and SMNVEV (reference sequence). The CDR3 is 13 residues long. The V segment lost 7 bases and the J segment 2 bases; nucleotides outside the gene matches: 5. CDR3 DNA sequence: TGTGCCAGCACCGCGGCGGGGGCCTACGAGCAGTACTTC. Amino acids: CASTAAGAYEQYF.

The V and J genes are TRBV19 and TRBJ2-2, with TRBD2 identical over 8 bases. Trimming cost V 3 bases and J 6 bases; bases outside gene matches: 0. The CDR3 is 13 amino acids. CDR1 LNHDA and CDR2 SQIVND come from the germline V gene (reference sequence). The CDR3 loop is CASSIGGAGELFF. CDR3 nucleotide sequence: TGTGCCAGTAGTATCGGGGGGGCCGGGGAGCTGTTTTTT.

The chain recombines TRBV6-5 with TRBJ2-3; no firm D call. Per the germline V gene, CDR1 is MNHEY and CDR2 is SVGAGI. V was cut by 2 bases and J by 6 bases, with 12 bases left in between. This CDR3 has 14 residues. CDR3 DNA: TGTGCCAGCAGTTACCGGTCAACCTGGGATACGCAGTATTTT. Its protein product is CASSYRSTWDTQYF.

This chain links TRBV9 with TRBJ2-2; TRBD2 matches 10 bases. Germline CDR1 SGDLS, CDR2 YYNGEE. The CDR3 runs to 17 residues. The trim removed 4 bases at V and 2 bases at J, leaving 8 bases unmatched. In DNA form, the CDR3 reads TGTGCCAGCAGCCTCAGCGGGGGGGTCTTTAACACCGGGGAGCTGTTTTTT. Amino acid sequence: CASSLSGGVFNTGELFF. The full variable domain, in which reference TRBV9 and TRBJ2-2 provide the parts outside the CDR3, is DSGVTQTPKHLITATGQRVTLRCSPRSGDLSVYWYQQSLDQGLQFLIQYYNGEERAKGNILERFSAQQFPDLHSELNLSSLELGDSALYFCASSLSGGVFNTGELFFGEGSRLTVL.

The chain links TRBV15 to TRBJ2-1; D may be TRBD2 (6 bases). The germline V and J ends were trimmed by 8 bases and 0 bases, with 11 bases remaining between them. CDR1 is LNHNV, CDR2 YYDKDF, per germline (reference sequence). The CDR3 is 14 amino acids. CDR3 loop: CATGRGSSYNEQFF. The CDR3 DNA follows: TGTGCCACCGGTCGGGGGAGCTCCTACAATGAGCAGTTCTTC.

The chain employs TRBV5-6 and TRBJ1-5, with D uncertain. There are 13 residues in the CDR3. In germline, CDR1 is SGHDT, CDR2 YYEEEE. V was trimmed by 0 bases and J by 10 bases, leaving 11 bases between them. The CDR3 here is CASSLGELGPQHF. In DNA form, the CDR3 reads TGTGCCAGCAGCTTGGGGGAGTTAGGTCCCCAGCATTTT.

This chain joins TRBV5-1 and TRBJ2-6, with 11 bases that match TRBD1. The germline V gene has CDR1 SGHRS and CDR2 YFSETQ. The CDR3 runs 19 residues. Unmatched junction bases numbered 20, after V lost 4 bases and J lost 11 bases. The CDR3 DNA follows: TGCGCCAGCAGCCCTGGGATTCACGGGACAGGGGGATGGGTGGACGTCCTGACTTTC. Protein: CASSPGIHGTGGWVDVLTF.

The genes are TRBV28 and TRBJ1-4; D is unclear. V was shortened by 4 bases and J by 0 bases, with 9 bases between the two germline ends. CDR3 length: 15 amino acids. Germline values: CDR1 MDHEN, CDR2 SYDVKM. CDR3 DNA sequence: TGTGCCAGCAGTTCCCAAATTCCAACTAATGAAAAACTGTTTTTT. Its protein product is CASSSQIPTNEKLFF.

Only one count was recorded for this clone. This chain uses TRBV11-2 with TRBJ2-7; D might be TRBD2 (5 bases). The V gene lost 5 bases and the J gene lost 1 base, with 12 bases spanning the gap. The CDR3 covers 14 residues. Germline CDR1 reads SGHAT; CDR2 reads FQNNGV. CDR3 sequence reads: CASSPSRGSYEQYF. CDR3 nucleotide sequence: TGTGCCAGCAGCCCTAGCCGGGGTTCCTACGAGCAGTACTTC.

The chain couples TRBV28 to TRBJ1-1; D call uncertain. Trimming cost V 5 bases and J 7 bases, with 14 bases left between them. Germline lookup yields CDR1 MDHEN and CDR2 SYDVKM. The CDR3 consists of 13 residues. This chain's CDR3 is CASSRGSPIEAFF. The CDR3, as DNA: TGTGCCAGCAGTAGAGGCTCTCCCATTGAAGCTTTCTTT.

This chain uses TRBV10-3 with TRBJ2-1; D ambiguous. CDR3 length: 13 amino acids. Trimming left V 4 bases short and J 6 bases short, with 10 bases between. Germline assignment: CDR1 ENHRY and CDR2 SYGVKD. CDR3 bases: TGTGCCATCAGTGCTGGGCAGATCAATGAGCAGTTCTTC. This codes for CAISAGQINEQFF.

V usage is TRBV2 and J usage is TRBJ1-1; D unresolved. The germline gives CDR1 SNHLY, CDR2 FYNNEI. This CDR3 is built from 14 residues. The V end lost 10 bases, the J end lost 1 base, and 16 bases lay between the germline ends. The CDR3 loop reads CATPERQRNTEAFF. In nucleotides, the CDR3 is TGTGCCACCCCAGAGCGGCAGCGGAACACTGAAGCTTTCTTT. Complete variable domain (other parts from reference TRBV2 and TRBJ1-1): EPEVTQTPSHQVTQMGQEVILRCVPISNHLYFYWYRQILGQKVEFLVSFYNNEISEKSEIFDDQFSVERPDGSNFTLKIRSTKLEDSAMYFCATPERQRNTEAFFGQGTRLTVV.

This rearrangement joins TRBV5-1 to TRBJ1-1; 7 nucleotides agree with TRBD1. Germline lookup yields CDR1 SGHRS and CDR2 YFSETQ. With V trimmed by 3 bases and J by 4 bases, 6 bases remained unmatched. There are 14 residues in the CDR3. Here the CDR3 DNA reads TGCGCCAGCAGCTGGACAGGACCGGGCACTGAAGCTTTCTTT. It translates to CASSWTGPGTEAFF.

The chain has TRBV20-1 and TRBJ2-3; D may be TRBD2 (6 bases). The CDR3 has 15 amino acids. Trimming removed 3 bases from V and 1 base from J, with 14 bases in between. Germline CDR1 is DFQATT and CDR2 is SNEGSKA (reference sequence). For the CDR3, the DNA is TGCAGTGCTAGTTCCGGGGGTGGAGGCACAGATACGCAGTATTTT. Translated: CSASSGGGGTDTQYF.

This chain uses TRBV18 with TRBJ1-1, with D hard to call. Trimming took 2 bases from V and 1 from J, leaving 11 bases between them. CDR3 size: 15 residues. The germline CDR1 and CDR2 sequences are KGHSH and LQKENI. CDR3 amino acids: CASSPNDTPNTEAFF. The CDR3 nucleotides read TGTGCCAGCTCACCAAACGACACGCCGAACACTGAAGCTTTCTTT.

This rearrangement joins TRBV30 to TRBJ2-3; the match to TRBD2 covers 9 bases. The germline V gene has CDR1 GTSNPN and CDR2 SVGIG (reference sequence). The V segment lost 0 bases and the J segment 10 bases; nucleotides outside the gene matches: 5. This CDR3 has 13 residues. The DNA for the CDR3 is TGTGCCTGGAGTGTGGCGGGGGGGAAGCCGCAGTATTTT. Protein: CAWSVAGGKPQYF.

Written as DNA, the CDR3 is TGCAGTGCTAGTATTCTAGCGCCCGGGGAGCTGTTTTTT. Translating gives CSASILAPGELFF. The chain carries TRBV20-1 and TRBJ2-2; D might be TRBD2 (6 bases). The CDR3 extends over 13 amino acids. Germline V lookup: CDR1 DFQATT, CDR2 SNEGSKA (reference sequence). V was clipped by 3 bases and J by 6 bases, with 11 bases between them.

V is TRBV6-2 or TRBV6-3 and J is TRBJ2-7; D uncertain. Trimming took off 2 bases at V and 6 bases at J, with 8 bases between the two ends. From germline, CDR1 is MNHEY and CDR2 SVGEGT. The CDR3 spans 12 residues. The CDR3 region has the DNA TGTGCCAGCAGTTACCAGGTGCGCGAGCAGTACTTC. Protein sequence: CASSYQVREQYF.

This clone was recorded once. This chain uses TRBV6-5 with TRBJ1-5, with D tentatively TRBD1 (5 bases). Germline values: CDR1 MNHEY, CDR2 SVGAGI. V shed 2 bases and J shed 6 bases, with 11 bases lying between them. This CDR3 comprises 14 residues. The CDR3 spells CASSYAERGQPQHF. CDR3 DNA sequence: TGTGCCAGCAGTTACGCGGAAAGGGGTCAGCCCCAGCATTTT.

In DNA, the CDR3 is TGTGCCAGCAATGGGGCCAACTATGGCTACACCTTC. It translates to CASNGANYGYTF. The rearrangement joins TRBV6-5 to TRBJ1-2; possibly TRBD1 for D (5 bases). V was trimmed by 7 bases and J by 2 bases, leaving 8 bases between them. Per the germline V gene, CDR1 is MNHEY and CDR2 is SVGAGI. The CDR3 sequence is 12 residues long.

The genes are TRBV30 and TRBJ2-5; 7 nucleotides line up with TRBD1. Germline CDR1 is GTSNPN and CDR2 is SVGIG (reference sequence). This CDR3 is built from 15 residues. V was pared by 2 bases and J by 5 bases, with 11 bases of the junction left unmatched. Here the CDR3 reads CAWSRGDRSRETQYF. As DNA, the CDR3 is TGTGCCTGGAGTCGAGGGGACAGATCGAGGGAGACCCAGTACTTC. Filled out from reference TRBV30 and TRBJ2-5, the complete variable domain reads SQTIHQWPATLVQPVGSPLSLECTVEGTSNPNLYWYRQAAGRGLQLLFYSVGIGQISSEVPQNLSASRPQDRQFILSSKKLLLSDSGFYLCAWSRGDRSRETQYFGPGTRLLVL.

This chain connects TRBV6-2 or TRBV6-3 to TRBJ2-7; the D gene is possibly TRBD2 (6 bases). The CDR3 consists of 12 residues. The germline CDR1 and CDR2 sequences are MNHEY and SVGEGT. Trimming took off 7 bases at V and 6 bases at J, with 13 bases between the two ends. CDR3 sequence reads: CASTPGGVEQYF. The DNA for the CDR3 is TGTGCCAGCACCCCCGGCGGGGTCGAGCAGTACTTC.

This clone was recorded once. The chain is built from TRBV5-1 and TRBJ2-5; 10 positions agree with TRBD1. The length of the CDR3 is 14 residues. Germline V gene sequence: CDR1 SGHRS, CDR2 YFSETQ. The V and J ends lost 5 bases and 7 bases, in that order; junction bases with no gene match: 8. In nucleotides, the CDR3 is TGCGCCAGCAGTCCCGGGACAGGGGATATGACCCAGTACTTC. Translating gives CASSPGTGDMTQYF.

The rearrangement uses TRBV5-1 and TRBJ2-3; 10 bases match TRBD1. CDR1 and CDR2 (germline): SGHRS, YFSETQ. J lost 3 bases, V lost 4 bases, and 5 bases had no gene match. This CDR3 contains 15 residues. The CDR3 here is CASSLPGQGTDTQYF. The CDR3 nucleotides are TGCGCCAGCAGCCTCCCGGGACAGGGGACAGATACGCAGTATTTT.

This clone has a single count. The identical CDR3 is also encoded by other nucleotide sequences in the sample. The genes are TRBV9 and TRBJ1-1; a possible D gene is TRBD1 (6 bases). The V end lost 0 bases, the J end lost 1 base, and 7 bases lay between the germline ends. The CDR3 has 14 residues. CDR1 SGDLS and CDR2 YYNGEE come from the germline V gene. The CDR3 DNA follows: TGTGCCAGCAGCGTAGTAGGGGGGAACACTGAAGCTTTCTTT. Protein product: CASSVVGGNTEAFF. The whole variable domain, remainder taken from reference TRBV9 and TRBJ1-1, is DSGVTQTPKHLITATGQRVTLRCSPRSGDLSVYWYQQSLDQGLQFLIQYYNGEERAKGNILERFSAQQFPDLHSELNLSSLELGDSALYFCASSVVGGNTEAFFGQGTRLTVV.

The rearrangement links TRBV5-1 to TRBJ2-7, with 11 nucleotides matching TRBD2. Germline CDR1 SGHRS, CDR2 YFSETQ. V dropped 4 bases and J dropped 7; count of bases not matched to a gene: 10. This CDR3 contains 15 residues. The CDR3 bases are TGCGCCAGCAGCCGAGGGCTAGCGGGGGGTCGGGAGCAGTACTTC. This sequence encodes CASSRGLAGGREQYF.